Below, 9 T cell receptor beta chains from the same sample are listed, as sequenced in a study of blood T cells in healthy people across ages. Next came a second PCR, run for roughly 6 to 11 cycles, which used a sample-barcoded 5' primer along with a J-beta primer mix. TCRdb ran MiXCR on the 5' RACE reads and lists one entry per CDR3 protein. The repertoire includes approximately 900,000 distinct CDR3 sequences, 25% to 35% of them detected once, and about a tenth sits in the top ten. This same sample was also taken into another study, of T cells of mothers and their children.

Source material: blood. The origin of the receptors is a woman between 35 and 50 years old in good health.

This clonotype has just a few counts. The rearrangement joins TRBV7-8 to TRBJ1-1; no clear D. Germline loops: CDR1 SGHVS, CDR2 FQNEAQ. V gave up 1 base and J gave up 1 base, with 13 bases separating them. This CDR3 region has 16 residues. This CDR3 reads CASSLGFRWENTEAFF. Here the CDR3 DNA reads TGTGCCAGCAGCTTAGGTTTTCGATGGGAGAACACTGAAGCTTTCTTT.

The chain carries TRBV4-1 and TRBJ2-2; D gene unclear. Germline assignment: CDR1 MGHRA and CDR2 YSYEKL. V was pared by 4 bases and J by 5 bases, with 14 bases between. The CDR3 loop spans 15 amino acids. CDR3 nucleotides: TGCGCCAGCAGCCCCTCGCGGTGGGCTACCGGGGAGCTGTTTTTT. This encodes CASSPSRWATGELFF.

The CDR3 loop is CASSPPSAQGYEQFF. DNA for the CDR3: TGTGCCAGCAGTCCCCCTTCTGCCCAGGGCTATGAGCAGTTCTTC. The chain employs TRBV28 and TRBJ2-1; D might be TRBD1 (5 bases). CDR3 length: 15 amino acids. Germline V gene data show CDR1 as MDHEN and CDR2 as SYDVKM. The germline V and J ends were trimmed by 5 bases and 8 bases, with 19 bases remaining between them.

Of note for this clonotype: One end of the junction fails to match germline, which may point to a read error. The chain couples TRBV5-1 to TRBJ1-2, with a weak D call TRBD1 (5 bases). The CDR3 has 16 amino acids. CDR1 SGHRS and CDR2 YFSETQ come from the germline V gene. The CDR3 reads CASSLSTGLNNYSYTF. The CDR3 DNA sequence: TGCGCCAGCAGCTTGAGCACGGGACTTAATAACTATAGCTACACCTTC.

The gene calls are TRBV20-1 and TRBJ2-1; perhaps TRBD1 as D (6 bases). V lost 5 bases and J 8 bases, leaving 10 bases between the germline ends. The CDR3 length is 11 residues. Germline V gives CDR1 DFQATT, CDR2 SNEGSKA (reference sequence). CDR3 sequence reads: CSAQRTDEQFF. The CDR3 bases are TGCAGTGCTCAACGGACAGATGAGCAGTTCTTC.

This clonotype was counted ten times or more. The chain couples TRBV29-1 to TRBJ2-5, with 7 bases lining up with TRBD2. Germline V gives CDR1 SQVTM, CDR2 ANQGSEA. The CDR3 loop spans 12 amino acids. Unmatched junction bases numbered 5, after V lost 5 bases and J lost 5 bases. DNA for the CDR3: TGCAGCGTTAAGGGACTAAGGGAGACCCAGTACTTC. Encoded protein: CSVKGLRETQYF.

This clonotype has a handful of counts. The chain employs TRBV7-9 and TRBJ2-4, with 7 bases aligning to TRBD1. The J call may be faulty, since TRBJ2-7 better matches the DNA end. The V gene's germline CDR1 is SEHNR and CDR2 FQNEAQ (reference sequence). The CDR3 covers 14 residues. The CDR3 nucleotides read TGTGCCAGCAGCTCAATAGACAGGGAATACGAGCAGTACTTC. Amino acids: CASSSIDREYEQYF.

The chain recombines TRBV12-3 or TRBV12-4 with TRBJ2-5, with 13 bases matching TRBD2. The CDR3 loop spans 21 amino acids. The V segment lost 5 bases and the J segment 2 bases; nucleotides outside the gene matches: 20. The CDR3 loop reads CASSPSPYPGLAGDGQETQYF. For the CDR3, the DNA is TGTGCCAGCAGTCCAAGTCCTTACCCAGGACTAGCGGGAGATGGGCAAGAGACCCAGTACTTC.

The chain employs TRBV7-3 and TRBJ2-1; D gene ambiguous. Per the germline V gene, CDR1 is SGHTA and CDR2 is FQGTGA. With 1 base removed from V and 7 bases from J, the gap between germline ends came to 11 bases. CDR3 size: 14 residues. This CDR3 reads CASSLSGPKNEQFF. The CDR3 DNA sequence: TGTGCCAGCAGCTTAAGCGGCCCGAAAAATGAGCAGTTCTTC.